Detailed here is one TCR beta chain. Its antigen is unidentified. The data originate from a study of shared clonotypes between healthy human individuals. Study-wide results and limits: Enrolling few donors narrowed the genetic and exposure-history diversity that was represented.

The CDR3 has 13 residues. Trimming took 6 bases from V and 5 from J; bases not matched to a gene: 7. Germline lookup yields CDR1 SQVTM and CDR2 ANQGSEA. Naive-designated CD8 cells lacked CD45RO, were positively enriched for CCR7, and omitted terminally differentiated effector memory CD45RA+ cells. Original data processing: Junction-only sequences produced by ImmunoSEQ had no quality scores, so filtering differed. Using immunoSEQ multiplex PCR, the repertoire was profiled, and TCRdb retains in-frame clones only, with some absent. Clone size and the V and J calls come from that table; the DNA yielded D and trimming. The table lists some 2 million clones, about 95% of them singletons.

This receptor was obtained from a man between 18 and 29 years old in good health. The rearrangement links TRBV29-1 to TRBJ1-1, with 9 bases that match TRBD1. Sequenced material: naive CD8+ T cells sorted from blood. The CDR3 sequence is CSVGGQGGTEAFF. As DNA, the CDR3 is TGCAGCGTAGGGGGACAGGGCGGGACTGAAGCTTTCTTT.